This T cell receptor (beta chain) stems from a study of shared clonotypes between healthy human individuals. Adults of Caucasian background living in Nashville, Tennessee made up all donors. This CDR3 contains 16 residues. V lost 4 bases to trimming and J lost 3 bases, with 19 bases between them. The germline CDR1 and CDR2 sequences are MRHNA and SNTAGT. Genomic DNA (from each subset) was split evenly across several immunoSEQ plates. The method was immunoSEQ multiplex PCR; TCRdb's version includes in-frame clones alone and lacks a portion of them. The table has a few hundred thousand clones, approximately 80% seen once.

The receptor comes from a woman aged 35 to 49 in good health. Some clones in this sample may be carry-over from other donors' samples. The V gene is TRBV6-4, the J gene TRBJ2-7, with D possibly TRBD2 on 6 matching bases. Sequencing was carried out using PBMCs. CDR3 DNA: TGTGCCAGCAGTGGAGTCCGGGTCCGGGGGAGCTACGAGCAGTACTTC. As protein: CASSGVRVRGSYEQYF.